The 9 T cell receptor beta chains listed next were all sequenced from one sample in a study of control samples from healthy donors and cancer patients. The data were produced by immunoSEQ multiplex PCR, yet TCRdb's version contains in-frame clones alone and is incomplete. The table lists 150,000 or so clones, just under 95% of them singletons. Sequencing input: blood. The source is a woman between 40 and 55 years old in good health.

This chain connects TRBV25-1 to TRBJ2-7; D might be TRBD1 (5 bases). This CDR3 spans 14 amino acids. Trimming left V 1 base short and J 5 bases short, with 12 bases between. The V gene's germline CDR1 is MGHDK and CDR2 SYGVNS. The CDR3 bases are TGTGCCAGCAGTGAATTACAGGATCGACACGAGCAGTACTTC. This codes for CASSELQDRHEQYF.

The chain is built from TRBV5-4 and TRBJ2-7; possible D gene TRBD1, 5 bases. V lost 2 bases and J 7 bases, leaving 10 bases between the germline ends. This CDR3 is built from 12 residues. Germline V gene sequence: CDR1 SGHNT, CDR2 YYREEE (reference sequence). CDR3 DNA: TGTGCCAGCAGCTTAGGACACCTAGAGCAGTACTTC. This codes for CASSLGHLEQYF.

This chain uses TRBV11-2 with TRBJ2-5; D is perhaps TRBD1 (7 bases). This CDR3 contains 15 residues. V was clipped by 5 bases and J by 3 bases, with 16 bases between them. From germline, CDR1 is SGHAT and CDR2 FQNNGV. The CDR3 protein is CASSQNRGGEETQYF. In DNA form, the CDR3 reads TGTGCCAGCAGCCAGAACAGGGGAGGAGAAGAGACCCAGTACTTC.

The V call is TRBV5-6, the J call TRBJ2-7; D gene ambiguous. CDR1 SGHDT and CDR2 YYEEEE come from the germline V gene. This CDR3 has 12 amino acids. Trimming cost V 0 bases and J 7 bases, with 8 bases left between them. The CDR3 bases are TGTGCCAGCAGCTTGGGAGCGTGGGAGCAGTACTTC. Translated, it gives CASSLGAWEQYF.

The V call is TRBV9, the J call TRBJ1-2; 10 nucleotides match TRBD1. This CDR3 has 14 amino acids. V shed 7 bases and J 4 bases; nucleotides not matched to a gene: 7. Germline CDR1 is SGDLS and CDR2 is YYNGEE. Here the CDR3 DNA reads TGTGCCAGCGGCCCGACAGGGGGCCCCTATGGCTACACCTTC. Protein: CASGPTGGPYGYTF.

This clone has just one count. This chain connects TRBV6-1 to TRBJ2-1; maybe TRBD2 (7 bases). V dropped 1 base and J dropped 0 bases, with 10 bases sitting between them. In germline, CDR1 is MNHNS, CDR2 SASEGT. This CDR3 is built from 16 residues. CDR3 protein: CASSEDGGASYNEQFF. The CDR3 DNA reads TGTGCCAGCAGTGAAGATGGGGGGGCCTCCTACAATGAGCAGTTCTTC.

The chain links TRBV10-3 to TRBJ2-2; D is undetermined. This CDR3 has 15 residues. Germline assignment: CDR1 ENHRY and CDR2 SYGVKD. V shed 4 bases and J shed 1 base, with 10 bases lying between them. In DNA form, the CDR3 reads TGTGCCATCAGTGTCTCGCGGCAGAACACCGGGGAGCTGTTTTTT. It translates to CAISVSRQNTGELFF.

The chain uses TRBV6-2 or TRBV6-3 and TRBJ2-3; weak D call: TRBD1 (5 bases). V was clipped by 6 bases and J by 3 bases, with 19 bases between them. The CDR3 spans 16 residues. Germline loops: CDR1 MNHEY, CDR2 SVGEGT. The CDR3 protein is CASSLRAGLRTDTQYF. The CDR3 DNA follows: TGTGCCAGCAGCCTACGGGCAGGGTTAAGGACAGATACGCAGTATTTT.

This clone was observed a few times. The chain has TRBV25-1 and TRBJ2-7; 14 nucleotides agree with TRBD2. V shed 7 bases and J 0 bases; nucleotides not matched to a gene: 2. This CDR3 is built from 15 residues. CDR1 and CDR2 (germline): MGHDK, SYGVNS. The DNA for the CDR3 is TGTGCCAGCACGGGGACTAGCGGGAGCTCCTACGAGCAGTACTTC. Amino acid sequence: CASTGTSGSSYEQYF.